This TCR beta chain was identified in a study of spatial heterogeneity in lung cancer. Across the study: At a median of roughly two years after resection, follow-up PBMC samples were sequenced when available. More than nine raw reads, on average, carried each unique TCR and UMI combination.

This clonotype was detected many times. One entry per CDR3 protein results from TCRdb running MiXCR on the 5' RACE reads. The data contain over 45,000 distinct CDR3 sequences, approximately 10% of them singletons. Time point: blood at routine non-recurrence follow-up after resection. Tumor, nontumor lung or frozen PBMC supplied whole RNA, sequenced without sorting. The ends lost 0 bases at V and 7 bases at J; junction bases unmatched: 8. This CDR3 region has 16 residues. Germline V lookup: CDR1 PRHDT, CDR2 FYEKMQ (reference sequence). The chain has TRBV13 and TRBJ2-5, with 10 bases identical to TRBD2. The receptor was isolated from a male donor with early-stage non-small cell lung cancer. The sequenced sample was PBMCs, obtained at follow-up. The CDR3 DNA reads TGTGCCAGCAGCTTAGGGCTAGCGGGAGCCGGAGGGACCCAGTACTTC. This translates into CASSLGLAGAGGTQYF.